These 9 T cell receptor beta chains share one sample of origin, sequenced in a study of response to subunit inactivated influenza vaccine. Each CDR3 protein is one row after TCRdb ran MiXCR on the RT-PCR reads. The table records 650,000 to 800,000 distinct CDR3 sequences, approximately 17% of them present only once. The sequencing used PBMCs from blood, collected 4 to 6 days after vaccination. Every receptor here comes from a middle-aged man who received an inactivated influenza vaccine.

This chain links TRBV12-3 or TRBV12-4 with TRBJ1-1, with 8 positions matching TRBD1. Germline trimming cut 7 bases from V and 3 bases from J; bases unmatched to any gene: 7. The CDR3 is made up of 14 amino acids. CDR3 protein: CASKAGGLDTEAFF. The CDR3 DNA follows: TGTGCCAGCAAGGCAGGGGGCTTGGACACTGAAGCTTTCTTT.

The chain has TRBV15 and TRBJ2-7; the match to TRBD1 covers 10 bases. The CDR3 has 17 amino acids. The ends lost 4 bases at V and 0 bases at J; junction bases unmatched: 9. Germline values: CDR1 LNHNV, CDR2 YYDKDF (reference sequence). In DNA, the CDR3 is TGTGCCACCAGCACACCGGGACAGGGGATGGGCTCCTACGAGCAGTACTTC. The encoded protein is CATSTPGQGMGSYEQYF.

The chain links TRBV7-9 to TRBJ2-1; D remains unclear. This CDR3 comprises 12 residues. V lost 5 bases and J 8 bases, leaving 10 bases between the germline ends. The germline V gene has CDR1 SEHNR and CDR2 FQNEAQ (reference sequence). CDR3 sequence (DNA): TGTGCCAGCAGCCCTTGGGAAGATGAGCAGTTCTTC. It specifies CASSPWEDEQFF.

The table lists this clonotype with a few counts. The chain joins TRBV6-1 to TRBJ2-7; 10 bases fit TRBD2. The V gene end was trimmed by 7 bases and the J gene end by 2 bases; junction bases not matched to a gene: 17. The CDR3 loop spans 18 amino acids. Looked up from germline, CDR1 is MNHNS and CDR2 is SASEGT. CDR3 protein: CASINGVSGRTPPYEQYF. DNA of the CDR3: TGTGCCAGCATCAACGGTGTTAGCGGGAGGACCCCCCCCTACGAGCAGTACTTC.

The genes are TRBV6-5 and TRBJ1-2; weak D call: TRBD1 (6 bases). The CDR3 spans 12 residues. Trimming took off 8 bases at V and 4 bases at J, with 11 bases between the two ends. Germline-derived CDR1 and CDR2 are MNHEY and SVGAGI. CDR3 region: CASGGGGYGYTF. The DNA for the CDR3 is TGTGCCAGCGGAGGGGGGGGCTATGGCTACACCTTC.

This sequence joins TRBV7-2 and TRBJ2-3; D remains unclear. This CDR3 is built from 14 residues. Per the germline V gene, CDR1 is SGHTA and CDR2 is FQGNSA. Trimming shortened V by 4 bases and J by 2 bases, and 10 bases separated the two germline ends. The CDR3 protein is CASSSLFLTDTQYF. DNA of the CDR3: TGTGCCAGCAGCTCCCTTTTCCTCACAGATACGCAGTATTTT.

The genes are TRBV10-3 and TRBJ2-5; TRBD2 agrees at 7 bases. The ends lost 0 bases at V and 5 bases at J; junction bases unmatched: 3. The CDR3 sequence is 14 residues long. From germline, CDR1 is ENHRY and CDR2 SYGVKD. Here the CDR3 DNA reads TGTGCCATCAGTGAGTCCGTCGGGAGGGAGACCCAGTACTTC. Its protein is CAISESVGRETQYF.

In its sample, this clonotype was seen a few times. The rearrangement links TRBV20-1 to TRBJ2-3; no clear D. The V gene's germline CDR1 is DFQATT and CDR2 SNEGSKA (reference sequence). The CDR3 has 15 amino acids. Trimming shortened V by 0 bases and J by 2 bases, and 12 bases separated the two germline ends. Here the CDR3 DNA reads TGCAGTGCTAGAGAGTCGAGAACAGTCACAGATACGCAGTATTTT. It specifies CSARESRTVTDTQYF.

There are a few counts of this clonotype. DNA of the CDR3: TGTGCCAGCAGCGTAGATTGGCGGGAGGACACGAAGCAGTACTTC. It translates to CASSVDWREDTKQYF. The J gene is TRBJ2-7, the V gene TRBV9; 8 bases align to TRBD2. The CDR3 covers 15 residues. V shed 0 bases and J 8 bases; nucleotides not matched to a gene: 10. Germline V lookup: CDR1 SGDLS, CDR2 YYNGEE.